This TCR beta chain was documented in a study of T-cell reconstitution after alpha-beta-depleted transplantation in children. The CDR3 loop spans 13 amino acids. Trimming cost V 2 bases and J 12 bases, with 14 bases left between them. The germline CDR1 and CDR2 sequences are SGHTA and FQGNSA. A TCRbeta library incorporating unique molecular identifiers was prepared. TCRdb recomputed calls from the PCR reads with MiXCR, one row per CDR3 protein. The sample has hundreds of thousands of distinct CDR3 sequences; roughly 17% are singletons. This clonotype was observed many times. The material was PBMCs from the stem cell graft donor, obtained from the stem cell graft. This rearrangement joins TRBV7-2 to TRBJ2-1; TRBD2 might be the D (6 bases). The clonotype comes from a human donor who donated a stem cell graft to a child with acute myeloid leukemia. CDR3 DNA: TGTGCCAGCAGCTTAAACCTTGGGGAGGCGCAGTTCTTC. This gives the protein CASSLNLGEAQFF.